A selection of T cell receptor beta chains follows, all from one sample in a study of CD8+CD57+ T cells in acquired aplastic anemia. Each CDR3 protein is one row after TCRdb ran MiXCR on the reads. The sample includes about 160,000 distinct CDR3 sequences, just under 45% of them seen just once. Sequencing input: sorted CD4+, CD8+, or CD8+CD57+ T cells (not recorded which) from PBMCs. The source of these receptors is a human donor in good health. Both conserved end residues are part of each CDR3. D genes are given only for firm matches. The listing skips clone size in some rows; elsewhere it reads once, few, many or a size class.

TRBJ2-5	TRBD2	NA	TRBV10-3	TGTGCCATCAGTGACCCCAGGACTAGCACGGAGACCCAGTACTTC	CAISDPRTSTETQYF
TRBJ2-1	TRBD1	many	TRBV10-1	TGCGCCAGCAGCAAGTCCGGGACAGGGGGTGTAGATGAGCAGTTCTTC	CASSKSGTGGVDEQFF
TRBJ2-5	TRBD2	many	TRBV2	TGTGCCAGCAGTAAAACTAGCGGGGGGTGGGTAGAGACCCAGTACTTC	CASSKTSGGWVETQYF
TRBJ2-3	TRBD2	few	TRBV11-2	TGTGCCAGCAGCTCTGTAGCGGGAGTGTCAGATACGCAGTATTTT	CASSSVAGVSDTQYF
TRBJ2-7	TRBD2	many	TRBV10-3	TGTGCCACAACTACTAGCGGGAGCCCCTCTGGCGAGCAGTACTTC	CATTTSGSPSGEQYF
TRBJ2-1	NA	NA	TRBV7-3	TGTGCCAGCGCTTCTAGCGTCCGCTCCTACAATGAGCAGTTCTTC	CASASSVRSYNEQFF
TRBJ2-3	NA	many	TRBV20-1	TGCAGTGCTAGAGATTATCTAGATACGCAGTATTTT	CSARDYLDTQYF
TRBJ2-5	NA	NA	TRBV30	TGTGCCGGACGGACAGCTCAAGAGACCCAGTACTTC	CAGRTAQETQYF
TRBJ1-1	NA	few	TRBV6-1	TGTGCCAGCAGAATATTAGGGGGATACATGAACACTGAAGCTTTCTTT	CASRILGGYMNTEAFF
TRBJ2-7	NA	NA	TRBV5-4	TGTGCCAGCACCGGGGGGCGGTACGAGCAGTACTTC	CASTGGRYEQYF
TRBJ1-2	NA	few	TRBV20-1	TGCAGTGCTAGTCTCTTACGAGGCTACACCTTC	CSASLLRGYTF
TRBJ2-1	NA	few	TRBV6-1	TGTGCCAGCAGAATACAATACTCCTACAATGAGCAGTTCTTC	CASRIQYSYNEQFF
TRBJ2-5	NA	NA	TRBV7-2	TGTGCCAGCAGTGTTGGGGGGCCCCAGTACTTC	CASSVGGPQYF
TRBJ2-7	NA	NA	TRBV7-2	TGTGCCAGCAGCTTAAGTTCGAATCGCTACGAGCAGTACTTC	CASSLSSNRYEQYF
TRBJ2-3	TRBD2	few	TRBV6-2/TRBV6-3	TGTGCCAGCAGTTTACAAGCGGGAGGTTCCACAGATACGCAGTATTTT	CASSLQAGGSTDTQYF
TRBJ2-7	NA	few	TRBV7-4	TGTGCCAGCAGGGACAAGCGCGGGGTGGGGGAGCAGTACTTC	CASRDKRGVGEQYF